This T cell receptor (beta chain) originates from a study of T cells in localized non-small cell lung cancer. Study conclusions and caveats: A median of approximately 60 of the top 100 tumor clones appeared in adjacent lung, which was paired and uninvolved. Uninvolved adjacent lung showed peak T cell clonality, exceeding tumor.

The data were produced by immunoSEQ multiplex PCR, yet TCRdb's version contains in-frame clones alone and is incomplete. The data show approximately 3,000 clones, roughly a quarter seen once. On this clone: As yet, its antigen is unknown.

This specimen consisted of normal lung tissue next to the tumor, obtained before any cancer treatment. The TCR originated in a man aged 40 to 69 with stage III squamous cell lung carcinoma.

Here the CDR3 reads CASRSSYATNEKLFF. The CDR3 DNA reads TGCGCCAGCCGTAGCAGTTATGCAACTAATGAAAAACTGTTTTTT. The chain carries TRBV5-1 and TRBJ1-4, with D uncertain. From germline, CDR1 is SGHRS and CDR2 YFSETQ. The CDR3 has 15 amino acids. The germline V and J ends were trimmed by 7 bases and 0 bases, with 13 bases remaining between them.